This TCR beta chain was recorded in a study of T cell responses to AZD1222 COVID-19 vaccine. General study points: Repertoire sampling occurred only after the peak T cell response.

Data came from immunoSEQ multiplex PCR; TCRdb stores just in-frame clones and leaves some out. The data show tens of thousands of clones, with approximately 89% seen just once and around 5.2% held by the top ten. About this clone: What it binds is unknown.

V lost 5 bases and J lost 1; bases outside the gene matches: 4. The germline CDR1 and CDR2 sequences are SQVTM and ANQGSEA. The CDR3 extends over 13 amino acids. This clonotype was sampled from an adult in good health. The genes are TRBV29-1 and TRBJ2-7; 8 bases are a match to TRBD1. The material was peripheral blood, obtained on day 0 of MenACWY control vaccination. The DNA for the CDR3 is TGCAGCGTTAATGGACAGGGTTCCTACGAGCAGTACTTC. Protein sequence: CSVNGQGSYEQYF.